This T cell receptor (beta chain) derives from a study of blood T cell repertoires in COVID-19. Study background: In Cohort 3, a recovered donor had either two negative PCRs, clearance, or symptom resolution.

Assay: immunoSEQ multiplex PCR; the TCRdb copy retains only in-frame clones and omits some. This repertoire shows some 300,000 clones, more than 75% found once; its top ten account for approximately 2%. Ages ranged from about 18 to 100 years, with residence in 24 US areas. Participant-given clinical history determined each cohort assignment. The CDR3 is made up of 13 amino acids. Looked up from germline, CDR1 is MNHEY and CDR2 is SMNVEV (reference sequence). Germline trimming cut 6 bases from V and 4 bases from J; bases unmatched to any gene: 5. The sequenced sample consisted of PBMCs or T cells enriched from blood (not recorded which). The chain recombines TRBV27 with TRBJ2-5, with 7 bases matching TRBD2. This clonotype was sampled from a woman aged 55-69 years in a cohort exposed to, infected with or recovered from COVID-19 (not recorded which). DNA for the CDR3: TGTGCCAGCAGCAGGGCGGGAGTAGAGACCCAGTACTTC. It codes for CASSRAGVETQYF.